What follows are 2 T cell receptor beta chains derived from one specimen sequenced in a study of blood T cell repertoires in COVID-19. Generated by immunoSEQ multiplex PCR, the TCRdb table keeps only in-frame clones and is missing some. The table records about 280,000 clones, about four fifths of them present only once. Sequences were obtained from PBMCs or T cells enriched from blood (not recorded which). The receptors stem from a man aged 35-49 years who had been exposed to COVID-19.

This chain links TRBV30 with TRBJ1-2, with D hard to call. The germline CDR1 and CDR2 sequences are GTSNPN and SVGIG (reference sequence). Trimming took 2 bases from V and 2 from J, leaving 9 bases between them. The CDR3 length is 13 residues. Here the CDR3 reads CAWSSGSNYGYTF. Here the CDR3 DNA reads TGTGCCTGGAGTTCGGGTTCAAACTATGGCTACACCTTC.

The V call is TRBV10-1, the J call TRBJ1-5; TRBD1 is a possible D gene (5 bases). V lost 7 bases, J lost 7 bases, and 20 bases lay in between. The CDR3 length is 15 residues. Germline-derived CDR1 and CDR2 are WNHNN and SYGVQD (reference sequence). CDR3 amino acids: CASNRPIGGVQPQHF. In DNA, the CDR3 is TGCGCCAGCAATAGGCCAATTGGAGGGGTACAGCCCCAGCATTTT.